The rows below give T cell receptor beta chains drawn from one sample of a study of T cell responses to AZD1222 COVID-19 vaccine. Here immunoSEQ multiplex PCR was the method, and the copy in TCRdb shows in-frame clones only, minus some. The sample consists of about 77,000 clones, approximately 92% of them appearing once. This sample comprised peripheral blood, obtained 28 days after the second AZD1222 dose. Receptor source: an adult who received the AZD1222 COVID-19 vaccine. CDR3s include the opening cysteine and the closing phenylalanine or tryptophan. The D gene is left open where the match is weak. Size tells how often a clone was seen (once, few, many) or the class of an expanded clone, and some rows leave it out.

j_gene | abundance | d_gene | v_gene | CDR3aa | CDR3nt
TRBJ1-1 | - | - | TRBV3-1/TRBV3-2 | CASSPLLRGEAFF | TGTGCCAGCAGCCCCCTACTTCGCGGTGAAGCTTTCTTT
TRBJ2-7 | - | - | TRBV9 | CASSVGAGSSSYEQYF | TGTGCCAGCAGCGTGGGTGCGGGATCCAGCTCCTACGAGCAGTACTTC
TRBJ2-1 | - | TRBD2 | TRBV24-1 | CAAGAGGSNEQFF | TGTGCCGCCGGAGCGGGAGGGAGCAATGAGCAGTTCTTC
TRBJ2-7 | - | - | TRBV30 | CAWRAGQLSYEQYF | TGTGCCTGGAGGGCGGGACAGCTCTCCTACGAGCAGTACTTC
TRBJ1-5 | - | TRBD1 | TRBV28 | CASNLQGANGQPQHF | TGTGCCAGCAACCTACAGGGGGCAAACGGTCAGCCCCAGCATTTT
TRBJ1-4 | - | TRBD1 | TRBV27 | CASSFNHEGAREKLFF | TGTGCCAGCAGTTTCAACCATGAGGGGGCGCGGGAAAAACTGTTTTTT
TRBJ1-1 | - | - | TRBV12-3/TRBV12-4 | CASSLRWGTEAFF | TGTGCCAGCAGCCTACGGTGGGGTACTGAAGCTTTCTTT
TRBJ1-3 | once | TRBD1 | TRBV5-1 | CASSPRGGTDIFSGNTIYF | TGCGCCAGCAGCCCCCGGGGCGGGACAGATATCTTCTCTGGAAACACCATATATTTT
TRBJ1-2 | - | - | TRBV5-6 | CASSQHRPYGYTF | TGTGCCAGCAGCCAACACAGGCCCTATGGCTACACCTTC
TRBJ1-6 | once | - | TRBV6-4 | CASPPGRQGNSPLHF | TGTGCCAGCCCCCCCGGCAGGCAGGGAAATTCACCCCTCCACTTT
TRBJ2-3 | - | TRBD2 | TRBV25-1 | CASSEVKRDSTDTQYF | TGTGCCAGCAGTGAGGTAAAGCGGGACAGCACAGATACGCAGTATTTT
TRBJ1-5 | - | - | TRBV5-1 | CASSLEVGVGNQPQHF | TGCGCCAGCAGCTTGGAAGTCGGGGTGGGCAATCAGCCCCAGCATTTT
TRBJ2-7 | - | - | TRBV5-1 | CASSSLGGEQYF | TGCGCCAGCAGCTCGCTGGGGGGCGAGCAGTACTTC
TRBJ2-1 | - | - | TRBV3-1/TRBV3-2 | CASSQARLDYEQFF | TGTGCCAGCAGCCAAGCGAGGCTAGACTATGAGCAGTTCTTC
TRBJ2-1 | - | - | TRBV3-1/TRBV3-2 | CASSTTQGSYNEQFF | TGTGCCAGCAGCACGACACAGGGATCCTACAATGAGCAGTTCTTC
TRBJ1-2 | - | TRBD1 | TRBV28 | CASSIRDRGVGYTF | TGTGCCAGCAGTATCCGGGACAGGGGAGTCGGCTACACCTTC
TRBJ1-5 | - | - | TRBV29-1 | CSVLDGGRPQHF | TGCAGCGTTTTGGATGGGGGTCGGCCCCAGCATTTT
TRBJ2-2 | - | - | TRBV7-9 | CASSSIDGELFF | TGTGCCAGCAGCTCCATCGACGGGGAGCTGTTTTTT
TRBJ2-7 | - | - | TRBV10-2 | CASRRLRYEQYF | TGCGCCAGCAGACGCTTGAGGTACGAGCAGTACTTC
TRBJ1-1 | - | TRBD1 | TRBV28 | CASSSQGAEAFF | TGTGCCAGCAGTTCCCAGGGGGCTGAAGCTTTCTTT
TRBJ2-1 | - | TRBD2 | TRBV30 | CAWMGLAGLVGSYNEQFF | TGTGCCTGGATGGGGCTAGCGGGATTAGTTGGGTCCTACAATGAGCAGTTCTTC
TRBJ2-3 | - | TRBD2 | TRBV5-4 | CASSFLAGVGTDTQYF | TGTGCCAGCAGCTTTTTAGCGGGAGTTGGCACAGATACGCAGTATTTT
TRBJ1-1 | - | TRBD1 | TRBV4-1 | CASSLLDRVGTEAFF | TGCGCCAGCAGCCTATTGGACAGGGTGGGAACTGAAGCTTTCTTT
TRBJ2-3 | - | TRBD2 | TRBV5-5 | CASSWGLAGPPSTDTQYF | TGTGCCAGCAGCTGGGGACTAGCGGGACCTCCTAGCACAGATACGCAGTATTTT
TRBJ2-3 | - | - | TRBV24-1 | CATSGGAGDTQYF | TGTGCCACCAGTGGGGGGGCAGGGGATACGCAGTATTTT
TRBJ2-7 | - | - | TRBV5-5 | CASSLAGREGHEQYF | TGTGCCAGCAGCTTGGCCGGCAGGGAAGGTCACGAGCAGTACTTC
TRBJ2-1 | - | - | TRBV25-1 | CASSDRPGVNEQFF | TGTGCCAGCAGTGACAGGCCAGGGGTCAATGAGCAGTTCTTC
TRBJ2-7 | - | - | TRBV7-2 | CASSLASGRFLYEQYF | TGTGCCAGCAGCTTAGCGTCGGGGCGGTTCCTCTACGAGCAGTACTTC
TRBJ2-3 | - | TRBD2 | TRBV29-1 | CSVTPGTSGSTDTQYF | TGCAGCGTTACTCCCGGGACTAGCGGGAGCACAGATACGCAGTATTTT
TRBJ1-2 | - | - | TRBV6-5 | CASSYSSIYGYTF | TGTGCCAGCAGTTACTCGAGCATTTACGGCTACACCTTC
TRBJ1-1 | - | - | TRBV6-5 | CASIRSTEAFF | TGTGCCAGCATCCGGAGCACTGAAGCTTTCTTT
TRBJ2-4 | - | - | TRBV6-1 | CASSDQAQARDIQYF | TGTGCCAGCAGTGATCAGGCTCAGGCGAGGGACATTCAGTACTTC
TRBJ2-7 | few | TRBD1 | TRBV29-1 | CSASTGGDSYEQYF | TGCAGCGCCTCCACAGGGGGCGATTCTTACGAGCAGTACTTC
TRBJ2-7 | - | TRBD2 | TRBV18 | CASSPPGLAVYEQYF | TGTGCCAGCTCACCACCGGGACTAGCGGTCTACGAGCAGTACTTC
TRBJ1-2 | - | - | TRBV28 | CASSRQATNYGYTF | TGTGCCAGCAGCCGACAGGCGACTAACTATGGCTACACCTTC
TRBJ1-1 | - | - | TRBV15 | CATSRAGYPEAFF | TGTGCCACCAGCAGAGCGGGGTATCCTGAAGCTTTCTTT
TRBJ2-7 | - | - | TRBV6-5 | CASNEGAGDTYEQYF | TGTGCCAGCAACGAAGGGGCAGGCGACACCTACGAGCAGTACTTC
TRBJ1-1 | - | TRBD1 | TRBV6-5 | CASSPRGGTTEAFF | TGTGCCAGCAGCCCCAGGGGGGGGACCACTGAAGCTTTCTTT
TRBJ1-3 | - | - | TRBV10-3 | CAISQRDTYRAGNTIYF | TGTGCCATCAGTCAAAGAGACACCTACAGGGCTGGAAACACCATATATTTT